This T cell receptor beta chain was sequenced in a study of cytomegalovirus exposure and HLA in healthy donors. Use of 60 Vbeta and 13 Jbeta primers characterized the PCR. Method: immunoSEQ multiplex PCR; TCRdb's copy keeps in-frame clones and lacks some. The table includes roughly 140,000 clones, 75% to 80% detected once. This clone was counted a few times. Sequencing used PBMCs. The source is a young woman in good health and CMV-seropositive.

CDR3 DNA sequence: TGTGCCAGCTCACCCAAAGGGGGAAATTCACCCCTCCACTTT. This translates into CASSPKGGNSPLHF. The chain links TRBV18 to TRBJ1-6; perhaps TRBD1 as D (6 bases). Germline assignment: CDR1 KGHSH and CDR2 LQKENI. CDR3 length equals 14 residues. The V and J ends lost 3 bases and 7 bases respectively, with 10 bases between them.